This T cell receptor (beta chain) is from a study of shared clonotypes between healthy human individuals. For this clone: Its antigen remains unidentified.

Only in-frame clones appear in the TCRdb table, and some are missing; sequencing was by immunoSEQ multiplex PCR. The sample lists about 690,000 clones, 80% to 95% seen once, with 34% in the top ten. Pooled CD45RO+ cells and CCR7-negative CD45RA+ TemRA cells made up CD8 memory. Study-wide results and caveats: Even with large depth, rarefaction showed that sorted-subset sequencing was incomplete.

This CDR3 is built from 14 residues. J was trimmed by 1 base and V by 5 bases; bases with no gene match: 1. Germline CDR1 reads LNHDA; CDR2 reads SQIVND (reference sequence). J is TRBJ1-1 and V is TRBV19, with 10 nucleotides matching TRBD1. The clonotype was recovered from a young man in good health. Some clones in this sample may be carry-over from other donors' samples. The sequenced sample was memory CD8+ T cells from PBMCs. Subset reported: CD45RO+ cells pooled with CCR7-negative TemRA cells. CDR3 in amino acids: CASSGDRGNTEAFF. Here the CDR3 DNA reads TGTGCCAGTAGTGGGGACAGGGGGAACACTGAAGCTTTCTTT.